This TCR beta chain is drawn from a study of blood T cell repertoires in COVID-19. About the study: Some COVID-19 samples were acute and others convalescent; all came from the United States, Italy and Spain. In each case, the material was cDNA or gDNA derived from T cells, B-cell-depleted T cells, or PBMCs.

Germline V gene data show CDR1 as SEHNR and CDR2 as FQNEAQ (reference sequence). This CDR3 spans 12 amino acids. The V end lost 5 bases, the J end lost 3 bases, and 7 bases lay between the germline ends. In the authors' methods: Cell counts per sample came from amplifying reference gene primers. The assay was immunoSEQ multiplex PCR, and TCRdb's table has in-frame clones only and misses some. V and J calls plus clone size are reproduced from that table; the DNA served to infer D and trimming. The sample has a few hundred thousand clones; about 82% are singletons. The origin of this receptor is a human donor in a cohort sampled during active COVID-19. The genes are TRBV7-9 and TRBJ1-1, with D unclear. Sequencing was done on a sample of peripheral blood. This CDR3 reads CASSVRYTEAFF. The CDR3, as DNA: TGTGCCAGCAGCGTCAGGTACACTGAAGCTTTCTTT.